The clone carrying this TCR beta chain was seen ten or more times. As yet, its antigen is unknown. This sample stems from a study of T-cell reconstitution after alpha-beta-depleted transplantation in children. Study findings and constraints: There were reportedly several hundred expanded graft clones from which alpha-beta T cells came about two months after transplant. In some patients, recipient T cells and intrathymic progenitors surviving conditioning explained high day-60 diversity. One year after transplant, T-cell counts and diversity came mostly from newly produced T cells.

Trimming took 2 bases from V and 7 from J, leaving 12 bases between them. From germline, CDR1 is SGDLS and CDR2 YYNGEE. The CDR3 runs to 13 residues. A library of TCRbeta sequences, prepared with unique molecular identifiers, was generated. Each CDR3 protein is one row after TCRdb ran MiXCR on the PCR reads. The sample carries about 260,000 distinct CDR3 sequences, roughly 7.7% recorded once. The material sequenced was PBMCs, mostly from graft donor cells, taken 180 days after TCRalphabeta/CD19-depleted stem cell transplant. This sequence originates from a male patient younger than 18 who had a stem cell transplant for acute lymphoblastic leukemia, so the T cells may come from the graft donor. The rearrangement uses TRBV9 and TRBJ2-5, with D perhaps TRBD1 or TRBD2 (5 bases each). CDR3 coding DNA: TGTGCCAGCAGCGTCAGCTCGGGGCCGACCCAGTACTTC. As protein: CASSVSSGPTQYF.